The entry below gives a single T cell receptor (beta chain) sequence along with its context. Its antigen is unknown. PCR involved 60 Vbeta and 13 Jbeta primers. Clones were read by immunoSEQ multiplex PCR, and TCRdb kept only the in-frame ones, dropping some. This sample yields about 100,000 clones, of which less than 80% are seen a single time; 4.1% belongs to the top ten. This record comes from a study of cytomegalovirus exposure and HLA in healthy donors. The length of the CDR3 is 15 residues. Germline V gene lookup returns CDR1 MDHEN and CDR2 SYDVKM. Trimming pared 2 bases from V and 0 bases from J, leaving 10 bases between. General study points: In an earlier analysis, about 87% or about 30%: the productive usage of most TCR beta V segments. Because they were indistinguishable, some V segments, including TRBV6-2 and TRBV6-3, were excluded. Most TCR sequences were seen very rarely across donors, but some public TCRs occurred in many.

Sequencing was carried out using PBMCs. This TCR was recovered from a man aged 35 to 55 in good health and CMV-seronegative. The rearrangement joins TRBV28 to TRBJ1-1; D uncertain. Here the CDR3 reads CASSLPENLNTEAFF. For the CDR3, the DNA is TGTGCCAGCAGTTTACCGGAGAACTTGAACACTGAAGCTTTCTTT. Full variable domain (missing parts from reference TRBV28 and TRBJ1-1): DVKVTQSSRYLVKRTGEKVFLECVQDMDHENMFWYRQDPGLGLRLIYFSYDVKMKEKGDIPEGYSVSREKKERFSLILESASTNQTSMYLCASSLPENLNTEAFFGQGTRLTVV.